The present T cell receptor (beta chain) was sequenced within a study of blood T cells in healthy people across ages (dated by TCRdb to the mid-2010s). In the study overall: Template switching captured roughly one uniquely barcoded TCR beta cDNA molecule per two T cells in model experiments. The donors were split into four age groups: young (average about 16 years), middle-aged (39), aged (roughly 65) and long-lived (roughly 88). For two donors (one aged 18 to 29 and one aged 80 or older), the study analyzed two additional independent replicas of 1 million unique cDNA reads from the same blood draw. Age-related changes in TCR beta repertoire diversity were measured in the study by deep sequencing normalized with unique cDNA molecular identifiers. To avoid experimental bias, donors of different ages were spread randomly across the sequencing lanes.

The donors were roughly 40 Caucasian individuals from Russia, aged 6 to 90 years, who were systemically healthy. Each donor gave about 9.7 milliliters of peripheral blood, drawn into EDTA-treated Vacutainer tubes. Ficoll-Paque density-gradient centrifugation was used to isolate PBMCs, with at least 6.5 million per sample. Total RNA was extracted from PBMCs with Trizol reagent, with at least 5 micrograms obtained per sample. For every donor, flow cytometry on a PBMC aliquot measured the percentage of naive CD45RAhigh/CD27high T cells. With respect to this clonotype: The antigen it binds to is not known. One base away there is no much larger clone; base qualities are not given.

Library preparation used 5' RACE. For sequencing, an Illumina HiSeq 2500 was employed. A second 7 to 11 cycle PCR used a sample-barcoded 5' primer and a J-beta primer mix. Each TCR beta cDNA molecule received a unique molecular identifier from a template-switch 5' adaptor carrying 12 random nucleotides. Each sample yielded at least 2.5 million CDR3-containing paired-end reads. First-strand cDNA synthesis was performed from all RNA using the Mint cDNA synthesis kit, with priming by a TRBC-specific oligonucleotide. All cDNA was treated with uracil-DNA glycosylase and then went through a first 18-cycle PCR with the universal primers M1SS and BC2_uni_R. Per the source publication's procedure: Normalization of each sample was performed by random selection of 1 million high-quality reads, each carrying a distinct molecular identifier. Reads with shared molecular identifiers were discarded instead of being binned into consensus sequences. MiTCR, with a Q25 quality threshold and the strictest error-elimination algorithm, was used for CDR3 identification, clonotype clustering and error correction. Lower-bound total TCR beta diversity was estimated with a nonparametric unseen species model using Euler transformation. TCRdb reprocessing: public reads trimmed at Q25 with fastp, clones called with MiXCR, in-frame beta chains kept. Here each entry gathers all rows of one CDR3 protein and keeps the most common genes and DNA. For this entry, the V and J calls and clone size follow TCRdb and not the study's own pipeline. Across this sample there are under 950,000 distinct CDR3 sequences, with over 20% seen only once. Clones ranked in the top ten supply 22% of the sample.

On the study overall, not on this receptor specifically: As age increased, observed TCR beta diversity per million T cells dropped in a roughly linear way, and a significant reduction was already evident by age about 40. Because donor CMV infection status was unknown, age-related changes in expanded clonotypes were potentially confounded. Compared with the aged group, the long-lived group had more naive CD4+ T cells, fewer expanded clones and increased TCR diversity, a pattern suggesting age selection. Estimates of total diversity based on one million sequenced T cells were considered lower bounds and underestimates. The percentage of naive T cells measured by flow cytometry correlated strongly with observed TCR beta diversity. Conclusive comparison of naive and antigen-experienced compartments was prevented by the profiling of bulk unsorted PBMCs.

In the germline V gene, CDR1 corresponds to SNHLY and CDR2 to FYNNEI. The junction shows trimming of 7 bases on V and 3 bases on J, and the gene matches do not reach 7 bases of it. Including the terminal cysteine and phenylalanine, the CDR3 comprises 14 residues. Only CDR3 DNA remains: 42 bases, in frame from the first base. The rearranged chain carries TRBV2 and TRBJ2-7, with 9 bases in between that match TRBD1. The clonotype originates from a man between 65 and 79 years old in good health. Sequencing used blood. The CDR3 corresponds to CASTTGTGFYEQYF. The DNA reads TGTGCCAGCACCACCGGGACAGGGTTCTACGAGCAGTACTTC.